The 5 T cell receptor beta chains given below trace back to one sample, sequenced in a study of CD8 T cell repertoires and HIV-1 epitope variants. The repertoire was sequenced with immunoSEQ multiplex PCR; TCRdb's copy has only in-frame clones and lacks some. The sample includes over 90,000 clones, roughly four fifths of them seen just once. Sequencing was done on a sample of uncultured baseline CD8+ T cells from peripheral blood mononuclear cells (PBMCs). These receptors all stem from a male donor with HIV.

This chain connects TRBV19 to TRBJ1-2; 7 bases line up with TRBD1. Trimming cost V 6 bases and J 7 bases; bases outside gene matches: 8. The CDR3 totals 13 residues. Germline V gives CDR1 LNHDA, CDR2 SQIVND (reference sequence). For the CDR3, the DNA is TGTGCCAGTAGCGACACAGGGGAGGGTGGCTACACCTTC. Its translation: CASSDTGEGGYTF.

The DNA of the CDR3 is TGTGCCAGCAGCTCCGGGGCCGGTGAGCAGTACTTC. This sequence encodes CASSSGAGEQYF. V and J are TRBV28 and TRBJ2-7; D may correspond to TRBD1 or TRBD2 (5 bases each). The length of the CDR3 is 12 residues. Deletions cut 6 bases from V and 7 bases from J, with 13 bases between. Germline V gene data show CDR1 as MDHEN and CDR2 as SYDVKM.

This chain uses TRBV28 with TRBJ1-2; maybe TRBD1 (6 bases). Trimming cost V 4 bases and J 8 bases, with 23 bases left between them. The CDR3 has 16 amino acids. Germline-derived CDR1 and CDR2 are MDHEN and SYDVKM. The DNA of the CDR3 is TGTGCCAGCAGTTACGGTGACGGGGGCGCGGGGGACGGCTACACCTTC. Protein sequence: CASSYGDGGAGDGYTF.

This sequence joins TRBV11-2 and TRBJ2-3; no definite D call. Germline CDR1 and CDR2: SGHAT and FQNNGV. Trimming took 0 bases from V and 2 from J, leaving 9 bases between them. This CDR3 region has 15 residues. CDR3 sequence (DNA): TGTGCCAGCAGCTTAGAGGTAGGGCCCACAGATACGCAGTATTTT. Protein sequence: CASSLEVGPTDTQYF.

The CDR3 DNA follows: TGCGCCAGCAGCTTGGCCCCTAGCGGGTTGTCTGGAAACACCATATATTTT. Translated, it gives CASSLAPSGLSGNTIYF. This chain connects TRBV5-1 to TRBJ1-3; D not resolved. There are 17 residues in the CDR3. The V gene's germline CDR1 is SGHRS and CDR2 YFSETQ. The V end lost 0 bases, the J end lost 1 base, and 14 bases lay between the germline ends.